This TCR beta chain was sequenced for a study of Ad26.COV2.S vaccination and SARS-CoV-2 variants. Study summary: Ad26.COV2.S shots went into the muscle once or twice, 56 days apart.

Specified treatment: about 20 received Ad26.COV2.S at low or high dose, single or two shots; roughly five received placebo; per-sample allocation not given. All samples were drawn on day 63, counting from the first vaccine or placebo injection. The protocol was immunoSEQ multiplex PCR, while the TCRdb copy is restricted to in-frame clones and leaves out a portion. The sample consists of about 350,000 clones, around nine tenths of them appearing once. Study-wide findings and caveats: Responses of T cells in total may have been underestimated by the TCR breadth and depth analyses. Breadth, reportedly substantial, characterized the spike-specific CD8+ and CD4+ T cell responses after vaccination.

Trimming took 2 bases from V and 3 from J, leaving 14 bases between them. Germline values: CDR1 SGHVS, CDR2 FQNEAQ. The CDR3 runs to 15 residues. On this clone itself: Its antigen is still unknown.

The sequence was obtained from a person aged 18-60 years who received the Ad26.COV2.S COVID-19 vaccine or a placebo. The material sequenced was peripheral blood, taken in a trial of Ad26.COV2.S vaccine versus placebo. The chain has TRBV7-8 and TRBJ2-7, with no clear D. This CDR3 is CASSLMGRGNYEQYF. Here the CDR3 DNA reads TGTGCCAGCAGCTTAATGGGAAGAGGAAACTACGAGCAGTACTTC.